This T cell receptor (beta chain) derives from a study of cytomegalovirus exposure and HLA in healthy donors. Study overall: Earlier, 95 million to 140 million unique TCR beta sequences were recovered from 200 million or so T cells by an analysis.

The PCR made use of 60 Vbeta and 13 Jbeta primers. The data were produced by immunoSEQ multiplex PCR, yet TCRdb's version contains in-frame clones alone and is incomplete. The sample lists approximately 150,000 clones; approximately 78% were seen once. The donors, nominally healthy at sampling, likely had unrecorded immune exposures. J was trimmed by 5 bases and V by 6 bases; bases with no gene match: 7. From germline, CDR1 is SEHNR and CDR2 FQNEAQ (reference sequence). The length of the CDR3 is 15 residues. On this clone itself: As yet, its antigen is unknown.

Study results and caveats: A few CMV-associated chains proved CMV antigen-specific in vitro. In a later analysis, V- and J-gene trimming of beta chains associated with a DCLRE1C missense variant, replicated independently.

This TCR came from a human donor in good health. Sequences were obtained from PBMCs. V and J are TRBV7-9 and TRBJ2-2, with TRBD1 matching 9 bases. This CDR3 reads CASSLPGQGTGELFF. The CDR3, as DNA: TGTGCCAGCAGTCTTCCGGGACAGGGAACCGGGGAGCTGTTTTTT.